These T cell receptor beta chains were read from a single sample in a study of patients and donors after allogeneic stem cell transplantation. TCRdb reprocessed the RT-PCR reads via MiXCR and lists one record per CDR3 protein. The top ten hold roughly a quarter of the sample, which has roughly 9,400 distinct CDR3 sequences, roughly 5.9% seen once. The specimen sequenced was blood, either unsorted or a sorted T cell fraction (not recorded which). The receptors originated from a human donor who was either an allogeneic HSCT recipient or a stem cell or donor lymphocyte infusion donor (not recorded which). It is not recorded whose cells these are; they may come from a transplant donor. Each CDR3 is given with its conserved first and last residue. A D gene is named only where the DNA matches it firmly. The size field is filled for only some rows; it gives once, few, many or a size class.

>TRBD2|many|TRBJ2-7|14|TRBV29-1
TGCAGCGTCGCGCGGGAGGCGGGAGCCTACGAGCAGTACTTC
CSVAREAGAYEQYF
>-|many|TRBJ2-3|14|TRBV30
TGTGCCTGGACCTTCGGGAGTCGTACAGATACGCAGTATTTT
CAWTFGSRTDTQYF
>-|many|TRBJ2-4|14|TRBV7-8
TGTGCCAGCAGCCAAGGACTAGCCAAAAACATTCAGTACTTC
CASSQGLAKNIQYF
>-|many|TRBJ2-5|14|TRBV7-2
TGTGCCAGCAGCCCTTACGGGCAGTGGGAGACCCAGTACTTC
CASSPYGQWETQYF
>-|-|TRBJ2-1|18|TRBV12-3/TRBV12-4
TGTGCCAGCAGACCCAGCCCCGGCCAGGGAGGTTCCTACAATGAGCAGTTCTTC
CASRPSPGQGGSYNEQFF
>-|medium-sized|TRBJ1-1|13|TRBV20-1
TGCAGTGCAGTCAGACAGATGAACACTGAAGCTTTCTTT
CSAVRQMNTEAFF
>-|many|TRBJ2-7|14|TRBV7-2
TGTGCCAGCAGCTCCAGAAGGGACACTTACGAGCAGTACTTC
CASSSRRDTYEQYF
>TRBD1|few|TRBJ1-6|16|TRBV6-5
TGTGCCAGCAGTTACTCCGGGACAGTCAATGTGTCACCCCTCCACTTT
CASSYSGTVNVSPLHF
>TRBD1|-|TRBJ2-3|14|TRBV11-3
TGTGCCCGACAGGGAAATCCATGCAGGGATACGCAGTATTTT
CARQGNPCRDTQYF
>-|many|TRBJ1-2|14|TRBV6-1
TGTGCCAGCAGCCTACAAGTCTCGGACTATGGCTACACCTTC
CASSLQVSDYGYTF
>-|many|TRBJ2-5|16|TRBV20-1
TGCAGTGCTAGAGATGGCCCTTTAGAGACTTCGGCGACCCAGTACTTC
CSARDGPLETSATQYF
>TRBD1|medium-sized|TRBJ1-2|15|TRBV6-5
TGTGCCAGCAGAGCACGACAGGGTGTCACCTATGGCTACACCTTC
CASRARQGVTYGYTF
>-|many|TRBJ1-1|11|TRBV6-5
TGTGCCAGCTCTGGAAACACTGAAGCTTTCTTT
CASSGNTEAFF
>-|many|TRBJ1-5|16|TRBV20-1
TGCAGTGCTAGAGTTGCATTATCCTTTGGCAATCAGCCCCAGCATTTT
CSARVALSFGNQPQHF
>-|many|TRBJ1-2|10|TRBV29-1
TGCAGCGTCAGGCAGGGTGGCTACACCTTC
CSVRQGGYTF
>-|-|TRBJ1-1|13|TRBV7-7
TGTGCTAGCAGCCGAGGGGCGAACACTGAAGCTTTCTTT
CASSRGANTEAFF
>-|-|TRBJ1-4|16|TRBV27
TGTGCCAGCAGTTTGCGCCCGACAGTAGTTAATGAAAAACTGTTTTTT
CASSLRPTVVNEKLFF
>-|-|TRBJ2-7|14|TRBV7-3
TGTGCCAGCAGCCCTGACCGAATCTCCTACGAGCAGTACTTC
CASSPDRISYEQYF
>TRBD2|many|TRBJ2-1|16|TRBV18
TGTGCCAGCTCTATATCTAGCGGGAGCTCCTACAATGAGCAGTTCTTC
CASSISSGSSYNEQFF
>-|many|TRBJ2-5|12|TRBV30
TGTGCCTGGAGTGGCGATCCGGAGACCCAGTACTTC
CAWSGDPETQYF
>TRBD2|few|TRBJ2-5|15|TRBV5-1
TGCGCCAGCAGCTCCTTAGCGGGAATTAAGGAGACCCAGTACTTC
CASSSLAGIKETQYF
>-|many|TRBJ1-5|16|TRBV7-8
TGTGCCAGCAGCTTAGGGGACGCGGGGTCCGGGCAGCCCCAGCATTTT
CASSLGDAGSGQPQHF
>-|many|TRBJ2-7|14|TRBV2
TGTGCTATACCCACGAGGACGGGCTCCTACGAGCAGTACTTC
CAIPTRTGSYEQYF
>-|few|TRBJ2-7|16|TRBV6-5
TGTGCCAGCAGTTACTCCAGGGGGGGCGACTCCTACGAGCAGTACTTC
CASSYSRGGDSYEQYF
>-|-|TRBJ1-2|12|TRBV6-2/TRBV6-3
TGTGCCGGCAGCCCCTCAAACTATGGCTACACCTTC
CAGSPSNYGYTF
>-|many|TRBJ2-1|14|TRBV6-5
TGTGCCAGCAGTTACTCGATTACTCTCAATGAGCAGTTCTTC
CASSYSITLNEQFF
>TRBD1|many|TRBJ1-6|17|TRBV28
TGTGCCAGCAGTTTTAGCCCCGGGACAGCTTACAATTCACCCCTCCACTTT
CASSFSPGTAYNSPLHF
>-|many|TRBJ1-5|16|TRBV6-1
TGTGCCAGCAGAGGTCAGGTGATTAATAGCAATCAGCCCCAGCATTTT
CASRGQVINSNQPQHF
>TRBD1|many|TRBJ1-2|13|TRBV27
TGTGCCAGCAGTTTATGGGACAGTTCTGGCTACACCTTC
CASSLWDSSGYTF
>-|few|TRBJ2-1|15|TRBV18
TGTGCCAGCTCACCATTCGACAGGAACTACAATGAGCAGTTCTTC
CASSPFDRNYNEQFF
>-|many|TRBJ1-3|14|TRBV20-1
TGCAGTGCTCCAAACGTGGAGTCTGGAAACACCATATATTTT
CSAPNVESGNTIYF